These T cell receptor beta chains were read from a single sample in a study of cytomegalovirus exposure and HLA in healthy donors. Sequencing was performed with immunoSEQ multiplex PCR; in TCRdb, only in-frame clones are kept and a portion is missing. The data contain some 130,000 clones, around 73% of them singletons. Sequenced sample: PBMCs. The receptors come from a female donor in good health and CMV-seronegative. Both conserved end residues are part of each CDR3. D genes are given only for firm matches. Where a row states a size, it is once, few, many or the class of an expanded clone; other rows omit it.

D: -
J: TRBJ1-2
size: -
V: TRBV9
CDR3: CASSVDNNYGYTF
DNA: TGTGCCAGCAGCGTAGATAATAACTATGGCTACACCTTC

D: TRBD1
J: TRBJ2-1
size: -
V: TRBV5-4
CDR3: CASSLGDRDHNEQFF
DNA: TGTGCCAGCAGCTTGGGGGACAGGGACCACAATGAGCAGTTCTTC

D: TRBD1
J: TRBJ2-7
size: -
V: TRBV19
CDR3: CASSSPDRERGEQYF
DNA: TGTGCCAGTAGTTCCCCGGACAGGGAGAGGGGCGAGCAGTACTTC

D: -
J: TRBJ2-7
size: -
V: TRBV5-1
CDR3: CASSGFEEQYF
DNA: TGCGCCAGCTCCGGTTTCGAGGAGCAGTACTTC

D: TRBD1
J: TRBJ2-1
size: -
V: TRBV10-1
CDR3: CASSEGQGAHPYNEQFF
DNA: TGCGCCAGCAGTGAGGGACAGGGGGCCCACCCCTACAATGAGCAGTTCTTC

D: -
J: TRBJ1-5
size: -
V: TRBV6-1
CDR3: CASSEGGREAAPQHF
DNA: TGTGCCAGCAGTGAAGGAGGGAGAGAGGCAGCTCCCCAGCATTTT

D: -
J: TRBJ1-2
size: once
V: TRBV10-1
CDR3: CASSEEGRDYGYTF
DNA: TGCGCCAGCAGTGAAGAGGGGAGGGACTATGGCTACACCTTC

D: TRBD1
J: TRBJ1-3
size: -
V: TRBV27
CDR3: CASSPYRQGENTIYF
DNA: TGTGCCAGCAGTCCTTATCGACAGGGCGAAAACACCATATATTTT

D: TRBD1
J: TRBJ2-5
size: -
V: TRBV29-1
CDR3: CSVALRDRDGQTQYF
DNA: TGCAGCGTCGCACTGAGGGACAGGGACGGGCAGACCCAGTACTTC

D: -
J: TRBJ1-3
size: -
V: TRBV27
CDR3: CASSLSGAGNTIYF
DNA: TGTGCCAGCAGTTTGTCGGGGGCTGGAAACACCATATATTTT

D: TRBD1
J: TRBJ1-4
size: once
V: TRBV7-2
CDR3: CASSNWGRTGDEKLFF
DNA: TGTGCCAGCAGCAACTGGGGCCGGACAGGGGATGAAAAACTGTTTTTT

D: TRBD2
J: TRBJ2-1
size: few
V: TRBV9
CDR3: CASSVEAGGYNEQFF
DNA: TGTGCCAGCAGCGTAGAAGCGGGGGGGTACAATGAGCAGTTCTTC

D: TRBD1
J: TRBJ2-7
size: -
V: TRBV27
CDR3: CASLSTGGEYEQYF
DNA: TGTGCCAGCTTATCGACAGGGGGAGAATACGAGCAGTACTTC

D: TRBD2
J: TRBJ2-2
size: few
V: TRBV7-2
CDR3: CASSLGAGGNTGELFF
DNA: TGTGCCAGCAGCTTAGGAGCGGGAGGGAACACCGGGGAGCTGTTTTTT

D: -
J: TRBJ1-5
size: few
V: TRBV21-1
CDR3: CASSKRENSNQPQHF
DNA: TGTGCCAGCAGCAAACGGGAAAATAGCAATCAGCCCCAGCATTTT

D: -
J: TRBJ1-4
size: -
V: TRBV5-8
CDR3: CASSSLDRINEKLFF
DNA: TGTGCCAGCAGCTCTCTCGACAGGATTAATGAAAAACTGTTTTTT

D: TRBD2
J: TRBJ2-7
size: few
V: TRBV4-3
CDR3: CASSFPTSGASYEQYF
DNA: TGCGCCAGCAGCTTCCCGACTAGCGGGGCCTCCTACGAGCAGTACTTC

D: TRBD1
J: TRBJ1-5
size: few
V: TRBV2
CDR3: CASSPGTVSNQPQHF
DNA: TGTGCCAGCAGTCCAGGGACAGTTAGCAATCAGCCCCAGCATTTT

D: TRBD1
J: TRBJ2-2
size: -
V: TRBV6-1
CDR3: CASSEGIGGNGELFF
DNA: TGTGCCAGCAGTGAGGGTATAGGGGGCAACGGGGAGCTGTTTTTT

D: -
J: TRBJ1-4
size: once
V: TRBV6-5
CDR3: CASNGGGNEKLFF
DNA: TGTGCCAGCAACGGGGGTGGGAATGAAAAACTGTTTTTT

D: -
J: TRBJ1-1
size: once
V: TRBV6-5
CDR3: CASSSSFTSSNTEAFF
DNA: TGTGCCAGCAGTTCTTCCTTCACTAGCTCGAACACTGAAGCTTTCTTT

D: -
J: TRBJ2-7
size: -
V: TRBV5-6
CDR3: CASSLGASYEQYF
DNA: TGTGCCAGCAGCTTGGGCGCAAGCTACGAGCAGTACTTC

D: -
J: TRBJ1-5
size: -
V: TRBV19
CDR3: CASSITESNQPQHF
DNA: TGTGCCAGTAGTATTACAGAAAGCAATCAGCCCCAGCATTTT

D: TRBD1
J: TRBJ1-4
size: -
V: TRBV4-3
CDR3: CASSQETRGSPTNEKLFF
DNA: TGCGCCAGCAGCCAAGAAACCAGGGGGTCCCCAACTAATGAAAAACTGTTTTTT

D: -
J: TRBJ2-7
size: once
V: TRBV7-9
CDR3: CASSSTGISSYEQYF
DNA: TGTGCCAGCAGCTCTACAGGGATAAGCTCCTACGAGCAGTACTTC

D: -
J: TRBJ2-5
size: -
V: TRBV11-2
CDR3: CASSFDGSENGAQYF
DNA: TGTGCCAGCAGCTTTGACGGGAGTGAAAATGGGGCCCAGTACTTC

D: -
J: TRBJ2-4
size: -
V: TRBV11-2
CDR3: CASSRAGRLAKNIQYF
DNA: TGTGCCAGCAGCCGTGCGGGTCGCTTAGCCAAAAACATTCAGTACTTC

D: -
J: TRBJ1-1
size: -
V: TRBV5-1
CDR3: CASSLAPKMNTEAFF
DNA: TGCGCCAGCAGCTTGGCCCCTAAAATGAACACTGAAGCTTTCTTT

D: TRBD2
J: TRBJ2-5
size: once
V: TRBV10-3
CDR3: CAISESVGIAGDGTQYF
DNA: TGTGCCATCAGTGAGTCGGTAGGAATTGCGGGAGATGGGACCCAGTACTTC